Here is one TCR beta chain with its context. Its antigen is currently unknown. Germline trimming cut 4 bases from V and 3 bases from J; bases unmatched to any gene: 7. The CDR3 has 14 amino acids. The germline V gene encodes CDR1 SGHRS and CDR2 YFSETQ. Repertoires were generated with immunoSEQ multiplex PCR, while TCRdb's copy carries only in-frame clones and drops some. This table holds 210,000 or so clones, around 88% found once. This sample was included in a study of cytomegalovirus exposure and HLA in healthy donors. General study findings and limits: Generally TCR sequences proved uncommon, though certain public TCRs appeared in numerous donors. Cytomegalovirus status, reportedly, was diagnosed with high specificity and sensitivity by the classifier.

Separate from the roughly 720-subject first cohort, the approximately 120-subject validation cohort was the one that the donors belonged to. The sample comprised PBMCs. The V and J genes are TRBV5-1 and TRBJ2-7; 7 bases agree with TRBD1. The sequence was collected from a woman under 30 in good health and CMV-seronegative. CDR3 sequence (DNA): TGCGCCAGCAGCGTACGGACAGGATTCTACGAGCAGTACTTC. This encodes CASSVRTGFYEQYF.